Presented here are 28 T cell receptor beta chains from one specimen sequenced in a study of blood T cells in healthy people across ages. Then a second PCR, running about 6 to 11 cycles, was carried out with a sample-barcoded 5' primer and a J-beta primer mix. One entry per CDR3 protein results from TCRdb running MiXCR on the 5' RACE reads. Of 450,000 to 600,000 distinct CDR3 sequences listed, about 26% are singletons. This sample was shared with a second study, whose subject was T cells of mothers and their children.

Material for sequencing was blood. These receptors were taken from a boy aged 2-15 years in good health.

This clonotype was picked up a small number of times. The chain links TRBV7-6 to TRBJ2-3; 8 bases line up with TRBD2. From germline, CDR1 is SGHVS and CDR2 FNYEAQ. The J segment lost 4 bases and the V segment lost 3 bases, leaving 6 bases of the junction unmatched. This CDR3 region has 15 residues. The CDR3 sequence is CASSFQSGSADTQYF. CDR3 DNA: TGTGCCAGCAGCTTTCAGAGCGGGAGTGCAGATACGCAGTATTTT.

The chain links TRBV11-2 to TRBJ2-5; no definite D call. The last part of the DNA fits TRBJ2-7 better; the J call may be wrong. Germline V lookup: CDR1 SGHAT, CDR2 FQNNGV. The CDR3 runs to 13 residues. The CDR3 loop is CASSLNKLYEQYF. The CDR3 DNA sequence: TGTGCCAGCAGCTTAAACAAGTTATACGAGCAGTACTTC.

The sample holds a few counts of this clonotype. The rearrangement links TRBV7-3 to TRBJ2-5, with 8 bases that match TRBD1. The better agreement between TRBJ2-7 and the DNA end casts doubt on the J call. The CDR3 runs 16 residues. Germline assignment: CDR1 SGHTA and CDR2 FQGTGA. The CDR3 DNA is TGTGCCAGCAGCTTAAGTCCCGACAGGGGCTTCTACGAGCAGTACTTC. Protein product: CASSLSPDRGFYEQYF.

This clonotype appeared a few times. This chain connects TRBV7-2 to TRBJ2-7; D could derive from TRBD1 or TRBD2 (6 bases each). Between the trimmed V and J ends, which lost 3 bases and 1 base, there was a span of 16 bases. The CDR3 has 16 amino acids. From germline, CDR1 is SGHTA and CDR2 FQGNSA. Written as DNA, the CDR3 is TGTGCCAGCAGCTTGGGGGCCGGGACTCCGTCCTACGAGCAGTACTTC. This encodes CASSLGAGTPSYEQYF.

The V and J genes are TRBV5-6 and TRBJ2-5, with TRBD1 as a possible D gene (6 bases). V lost 3 bases to trimming and J lost 3 bases, with 15 bases between them. The CDR3 totals 15 residues. Germline V lookup: CDR1 SGHDT, CDR2 YYEEEE. The CDR3 nucleotides read TGTGCCAGCAGCTCCCTGACAGGCGGCAAAGAGACCCAGTACTTC. It codes for CASSSLTGGKETQYF. The full variable domain, with the rest looked up from reference TRBV5-6 and TRBJ2-5, is DAGVTQSPTHLIKTRGQQVTLRCSPKSGHDTVSWYQQALGQGPQFIFQYYEEEERQRGNFPDRFSGHQFPNYSSELNVNALLLGDSALYLCASSSLTGGKETQYFGPGTRLLVL.

Worth noting for this clonotype: A read error may account for a junction end that differs from germline. V and J are TRBV20-1 and TRBJ2-5; 14 bases line up with TRBD2. The CDR3 is made up of 17 amino acids. CDR1 DFQATT and CDR2 SNEGSKA come from the germline V gene (reference sequence). The CDR3 nucleotides read TGCAGTGCGCCCGGGACTAGCGGGAGTCGGGCCCAAGAGACCCGGTACTTC. Residues: CSAPGTSGSRAQETRYF.

Written as DNA, the CDR3 is TGTGCCAGCAGTCCCACCGGGACAGGGGTCGGCTACACCTTC. It yields the protein CASSPTGTGVGYTF. The V and J genes are TRBV12-3 or TRBV12-4 and TRBJ1-2; 10 bases are a match to TRBD1. V gave up 5 bases and J gave up 8 bases; unmatched junction bases: 8. This CDR3 comprises 14 residues.

This clonotype was detected ten times or more. One junction end disagrees with the germline gene, perhaps due to a read error. The V and J genes are TRBV3-1 and TRBJ1-2, with a tentative D call TRBD1 (5 bases). CDR1 and CDR2 from the germline V gene are LGHDT and YNNKEL (reference sequence). CDR3 length: 13 residues. CDR3 DNA: TGTGCCAGTAGCCCCGGAGGGGTCTATGGCTACACCTTC. It yields the protein CASSPGGVYGYTF.

The rearrangement joins TRBV6-5 to TRBJ2-1, with D tentatively TRBD1 or TRBD2 (5 bases each). The V gene's germline CDR1 is MNHEY and CDR2 SVGAGI. Trimming removed 0 bases from V and 11 bases from J, with 20 bases in between. The CDR3 runs to 16 residues. The CDR3 loop reads CASSYSTPLSRGQQFF. CDR3 bases: TGTGCCAGCAGTTACTCGACACCTTTGTCCCGGGGCCAGCAGTTCTTC.

Only a few counts were recorded for this clonotype. This chain joins TRBV20-1 and TRBJ2-7, with 14 positions matching TRBD2. There are 16 residues in the CDR3. The V gene's germline CDR1 is DFQATT and CDR2 SNEGSKA (reference sequence). V lost 6 bases, J lost 3 bases, and 10 bases stayed unmatched. This CDR3 reads CSASTSGRGGSYEQYF. The CDR3 DNA follows: TGCAGTGCCTCGACTAGCGGGAGGGGAGGAAGCTACGAGCAGTACTTC.

V and J are TRBV3-1 and TRBJ2-5; D uncertain. Germline CDR1 is LGHDT and CDR2 is YNNKEL (reference sequence). Trimming stripped 7 bases from V and 2 bases from J, with 20 bases between. The CDR3 is 16 residues long. The CDR3 coding sequence is TGTGCCAGCAACCTTCGGTTCTCGGTGTTACAAGAGACCCAGTACTTC. It translates to CASNLRFSVLQETQYF.

This clonotype turned up a few times. The chain combines TRBV7-8 with TRBJ2-5, with TRBD2 matching over 8 bases. Germline CDR1 and CDR2: SGHVS and FQNEAQ. The CDR3 spans 12 residues. V lost 11 bases and J lost 1; bases outside the gene matches: 3. The CDR3 here is CAGGGSQETQYF. CDR3 in DNA: TGTGCCGGCGGGGGGAGCCAAGAGACCCAGTACTTC.

This clonotype was counted a few times. V is TRBV12-3 or TRBV12-4 and J is TRBJ2-7, with D possibly matching TRBD2 (6 bases). The DNA end is more similar to TRBJ2-1, so the J call may be wrong. The CDR3 length is 15 residues. The CDR3 region is CASSLAGSKSHEQFF. The CDR3 nucleotides read TGTGCCAGCAGTTTGGCCGGGAGCAAATCCCATGAGCAGTTCTTC.

In its sample, this clonotype was seen a few times. A junction end diverges from the germline sequence, so it may reflect a read error. This chain connects TRBV6-1 to TRBJ2-5; 8 bases align to TRBD2. The germline V gene has CDR1 MNHNS and CDR2 SASEGT. The length of the CDR3 is 17 residues. CDR3 sequence (DNA): TGTGCCAGCAGTCAAGCAGGGACGGGGGGGCAGGCAAAGACCCAGTACTTC. Its protein is CASSQAGTGGQAKTQYF.

This chain connects TRBV5-5 to TRBJ2-7, with 8 bases matching TRBD1. V trimming: 4 bases; J trimming: 3 bases; junction bases outside the gene matches: 12. The CDR3 has 16 amino acids. Per the germline V gene, CDR1 is SGHKS and CDR2 is YYEKEE (reference sequence). CDR3 protein: CASSRTDRDEDYEQYF. As DNA, the CDR3 is TGTGCCAGCAGCCGAACGGACAGGGACGAGGACTACGAGCAGTACTTC.

This clonotype has only a few counts. The junction does not match germline at one end; this may be a read error. V usage is TRBV4-3 and J usage is TRBJ2-1, with TRBD2 identical over 7 bases. This CDR3 contains 15 residues. CDR1 and CDR2 from the germline V gene are LGHNA and YSLEER. The DNA of the CDR3 is TGCGCCAGCAACCAAGATCGGGAGGTATACAATGAGCAGTTCTTC. It yields the protein CASNQDREVYNEQFF.

This chain connects TRBV4-3 to TRBJ1-2, with a weak D call TRBD1 (6 bases). V dropped 0 bases and J dropped 4 bases, with 21 bases sitting between them. This CDR3 spans 18 amino acids. The germline CDR1 and CDR2 sequences are LGHNA and YSLEER. CDR3 in amino acids: CASSQEGQLSDRGYGYTF. CDR3 DNA sequence: TGCGCCAGCAGCCAAGAGGGGCAGCTATCGGACAGAGGCTATGGCTACACCTTC.

The chain combines TRBV20-1 with TRBJ2-7; D is undetermined. The CDR3 consists of 15 residues. V was pared by 2 bases and J by 3 bases, with 17 bases between. Germline V lookup: CDR1 DFQATT, CDR2 SNEGSKA (reference sequence). The CDR3 DNA reads TGCAGTGCTAGATCCAGTACGCTAGGCTTCTACGAGCAGTACTTC. This codes for CSARSSTLGFYEQYF.

Only a few counts were recorded for this clonotype. The gene calls are TRBV12-3 or TRBV12-4 and TRBJ2-6, with D perhaps matching TRBD1 (6 bases). The CDR3 length is 21 residues. V was clipped by 3 bases and J by 0 bases, with 24 bases between them. The DNA of the CDR3 is TGTGCCAGCAGTTTGAAGTATAAATCGGGACAAACCCCCTCTGGGGCCAACGTCCTGACTTTC. Residues: CASSLKYKSGQTPSGANVLTF.

The chain couples TRBV27 to TRBJ2-5; 8 nucleotides agree with TRBD1. The DNA end lines up better with TRBJ2-7; the J call may be wrong. This CDR3 has 16 residues. CDR1 MNHEY and CDR2 SMNVEV come from the germline V gene (reference sequence). The CDR3 loop reads CASSPSTGVTSYEQYF. CDR3 DNA: TGTGCCAGCAGTCCCTCGACAGGGGTTACATCCTACGAGCAGTACTTC.

This clonotype was counted a few times. The rearrangement uses TRBV5-1 and TRBJ1-2; D call uncertain. The CDR3 has 13 amino acids. V was trimmed by 4 bases and J by 7 bases, leaving 14 bases between them. Germline lookup yields CDR1 SGHRS and CDR2 YFSETQ. The CDR3 sequence is CASSLEEGSGYTF. The CDR3 DNA follows: TGCGCCAGCAGCCTGGAGGAGGGCTCTGGCTACACCTTC.

The V gene is TRBV6-5, the J gene TRBJ1-1; 7 bases align to TRBD1. CDR1 and CDR2 from the germline V gene are MNHEY and SVGAGI. V shed 0 bases and J 2 bases; nucleotides not matched to a gene: 6. The CDR3 spans 16 residues. The CDR3 nucleotides are TGTGCCAGCAGTTACTCCCAGGGGGGTTTTAACACTGAAGCTTTCTTT. It specifies CASSYSQGGFNTEAFF.

The chain uses TRBV27 and TRBJ2-5; D may be TRBD2 (5 bases). The CDR3 has 12 amino acids. The V end lost 8 bases, the J end lost 2 bases, and 9 bases lay between the germline ends. Germline-derived CDR1 and CDR2 are MNHEY and SMNVEV (reference sequence). The CDR3 loop is CASGRGQETQYF. The DNA of the CDR3 is TGTGCCAGCGGTCGGGGACAAGAGACCCAGTACTTC.

With regard to this clonotype: One end of the junction varies from germline; a read error may be responsible. The chain employs TRBV20-1 and TRBJ2-7; TRBD2 matches 14 bases. The CDR3 runs 14 residues. Germline V gene data show CDR1 as DFQATT and CDR2 as SNEGSKA (reference sequence). CDR3 amino acids: CGASGTSGRYEQYF. In nucleotides, the CDR3 is TGCGGTGCTAGTGGGACTAGCGGGAGATACGAGCAGTACTTC.

J is TRBJ2-2 and V is TRBV12-3 or TRBV12-4; TRBD1 might be the D (5 bases). Trimming removed 5 bases from V and 2 bases from J, with 9 bases in between. The CDR3 spans 14 residues. CDR3 sequence (DNA): TGTGCCAGCAGTAAGGACACTAACACCGGGGAGCTGTTTTTT. This sequence encodes CASSKDTNTGELFF.

The chain carries TRBV7-9 and TRBJ1-4; D possibly corresponds to TRBD1 (5 bases). V lost 5 bases and J 5 bases, leaving 15 bases between the germline ends. CDR3 length equals 15 residues. CDR1 SEHNR and CDR2 FQNEAQ come from the germline V gene (reference sequence). CDR3 nucleotides: TGTGCCAGCAGCATATCGGACACGGCGAATGAAAAACTGTTTTTT. Translated: CASSISDTANEKLFF.

The genes are TRBV29-1 and TRBJ1-2, with D unclear. The CDR3 has 15 amino acids. In germline, CDR1 is SQVTM, CDR2 ANQGSEA. Trimming removed 8 bases at V and 0 bases at J, with 19 bases between. The CDR3 DNA is TGCAGCACGGGCCAATCGGGAGGGACTAACTATGGCTACACCTTC. It is translated as CSTGQSGGTNYGYTF.

This clonotype was found once. The chain recombines TRBV15 with TRBJ1-1; D call uncertain. V shed 0 bases and J shed 11 bases, with 19 bases lying between them. The CDR3 extends over 15 amino acids. CDR1 and CDR2 from the germline V gene are LNHNV and YYDKDF (reference sequence). The CDR3 reads CATSRERESDVRAFF. CDR3 bases: TGTGCCACCAGCAGAGAACGGGAGAGCGACGTGCGGGCTTTCTTT. The whole variable domain, filled in from reference TRBV15 and TRBJ1-1, reads DAMVIQNPRYQVTQFGKPVTLSCSQTLNHNVMYWYQQKSSQAPKLLFHYYDKDFNNEADTPDNFQSRRPNTSFCFLDIRSPGLGDTAMYLCATSRERESDVRAFFGQGTRLTVV.